The present T cell receptor (beta chain) was sequenced within a study of cytomegalovirus exposure and HLA in healthy donors. General study findings and limits: An observed cluster of highly shared sequence variants was recorded as a likely sequencing artifact. Most TCR sequences were seen very rarely across donors, but some public TCRs occurred in many. An analysis that came later showed most CMV-associated TCR beta chains appearing HLA-restricted. Among the CMV-associated chains, a few were confirmed in vitro as specific for CMV antigens.

PCR was performed using 60 Vbeta and 13 Jbeta primers. The table came from immunoSEQ multiplex PCR; TCRdb's copy has only in-frame clones and leaves some out. This table holds approximately 90,000 clones, 85% found once. The germline V gene encodes CDR1 SGHTA and CDR2 FQGNSA. The V and J ends lost 5 bases and 2 bases respectively, with 5 bases between them. This CDR3 has 12 residues. A few counts support this clone. No antigen is known for it. The chain has TRBV7-2 and TRBJ2-3; D call uncertain. Specimen: PBMCs. The source of this sequence is a man aged 40-55 years in good health and CMV-seropositive. CDR3 nucleotide sequence: TGTGCCAGCAGCGTACTCACAGATACGCAGTATTTT. It encodes CASSVLTDTQYF. Combining the CDR3 with reference TRBV7-2 and TRBJ2-3 gives the whole variable domain GAGVSQSPSNKVTEKGKDVELRCDPISGHTALYWYRQSLGQGLEFLIYFQGNSAPDKSGLPSDRFSAERTGGSVSTLTIQRTQQEDSAVYLCASSVLTDTQYFGPGTRLTVL.